This entry lists 18 T cell receptor beta chains sequenced from one sample in a study of cytomegalovirus exposure and HLA in healthy donors. Amplification used 60 Vbeta primers and 13 Jbeta primers. TCRdb's copy holds only in-frame clones and misses some; the assay was immunoSEQ multiplex PCR. Among 150,000 or so clones listed, more than 60% were seen once. Sequenced sample: PBMCs. The source of these receptors is a female donor in good health and CMV-seronegative.

This chain joins TRBV9 and TRBJ2-5; D might be TRBD1 (5 bases). This CDR3 spans 14 amino acids. Germline CDR1 reads SGDLS; CDR2 reads YYNGEE. Trimming took 0 bases from V and 5 from J, leaving 11 bases between them. The DNA of the CDR3 is TGTGCCAGCAGCGTAGTAGGAGCAGGGGAGACCCAGTACTTC. It encodes CASSVVGAGETQYF.

In its sample, this clone was seen a few times. The chain uses TRBV5-4 and TRBJ2-7; D is ambiguous. The V end lost 4 bases, the J end lost 7 bases, and 15 bases lay between the germline ends. The CDR3 runs to 13 residues. Germline assignment: CDR1 SGHNT and CDR2 YYREEE (reference sequence). CDR3: CASSPGDPREQYF. The CDR3 nucleotides read TGTGCCAGCAGCCCCGGTGATCCGAGGGAGCAGTACTTC.

This clone was counted a few times. The CDR3 is CASSRGLENTEAFF. The CDR3 nucleotides read TGTGCCAGCAGCAGGGGGCTAGAGAACACTGAAGCTTTCTTT. The gene calls are TRBV7-2 and TRBJ1-1, with TRBD1 matching 7 bases. The CDR3 runs to 14 residues. V lost 5 bases and J lost 1; bases outside the gene matches: 4. Germline CDR1 reads SGHTA; CDR2 reads FQGNSA.

The V gene is TRBV27, the J gene TRBJ2-1, with 8 bases matching TRBD2. V lost 3 bases and J lost 8; bases outside the gene matches: 6. CDR3 size: 14 residues. Per the germline V gene, CDR1 is MNHEY and CDR2 is SMNVEV (reference sequence). CDR3 DNA: TGTGCCAGCAGTTTCCAGGGGCGGGGGGATGAGCAGTTCTTC. Encoded protein: CASSFQGRGDEQFF.

This clone has only a few counts. This chain uses TRBV5-4 with TRBJ1-1; perhaps TRBD1 as D (5 bases). The V end was cut by 5 bases, the J end by 0 bases, with 14 bases between. The CDR3 consists of 15 residues. Germline CDR1 SGHNT, CDR2 YYREEE (reference sequence). CDR3 coding DNA: TGTGCCAGCAGTATCGGAACCAGGGTGAACACTGAAGCTTTCTTT. Its protein is CASSIGTRVNTEAFF.

The chain carries TRBV7-6 and TRBJ2-1; 11 bases fit TRBD1. From germline, CDR1 is SGHVS and CDR2 FNYEAQ. The CDR3 is made up of 15 amino acids. The trim removed 6 bases at V and 5 bases at J, leaving 6 bases unmatched. CDR3 residues: CASRRTGGQDNEQFF. CDR3 bases: TGTGCCAGCAGACGGACAGGGGGCCAGGACAATGAGCAGTTCTTC. Full variable domain (remainder filled in from reference TRBV7-6 and TRBJ2-1): GAGVSQSPRYKVTKRGQDVALRCDPISGHVSLYWYRQALGQGPEFLTYFNYEAQQDKSGLPNDRFSAERPEGSISTLTIQRTEQRDSAMYRCASRRTGGQDNEQFFGPGTRLTVL.

The chain uses TRBV6-6 and TRBJ2-2; 7 positions match TRBD1. The CDR3 is made up of 15 amino acids. The germline CDR1 and CDR2 sequences are MNHNY and SVGAGI (reference sequence). J lost 0 bases, V lost 8 bases, and 6 bases had no gene match. The CDR3 spells CASPRQGANTGELFF. The CDR3 nucleotides are TGTGCCAGCCCGAGACAGGGCGCGAACACCGGGGAGCTGTTTTTT.

J is TRBJ1-5 and V is TRBV7-3; perhaps TRBD1 as D (6 bases). V lost 2 bases, J lost 6 bases, and 17 bases lay in between. The CDR3 runs to 16 residues. Germline CDR1 SGHTA, CDR2 FQGTGA. The chain's CDR3 is CASSLGPRGFGQPQHF. CDR3 bases: TGTGCCAGCAGCTTAGGTCCCAGGGGATTTGGTCAGCCCCAGCATTTT. The entire variable domain, with the rest obtained from reference TRBV7-3 and TRBJ1-5, is as follows: GAGVSQTPSNKVTEKGKYVELRCDPISGHTALYWYRQSLGQGPEFLIYFQGTGAADDSGLPNDRFFAVRPEGSVSTLKIQRTERGDSAVYLCASSLGPRGFGQPQHFGDGTRLSIL.

This rearrangement joins TRBV6-4 to TRBJ2-3; TRBD1 agrees at 8 bases. This CDR3 is 13 amino acids long. Germline assignment: CDR1 MRHNA and CDR2 SNTAGT. V dropped 2 bases and J dropped 6; count of bases not matched to a gene: 1. In DNA, the CDR3 is TGTGCCAGCAGTGACCAGGGGGCCGATACGCAGTATTTT. Encoded protein: CASSDQGADTQYF.

The V call is TRBV7-8, the J call TRBJ2-7, with D possibly matching TRBD2 (5 bases). V was clipped by 1 base and J by 6 bases, with 13 bases between them. This CDR3 is built from 14 residues. Germline V CDR1 and CDR2: SGHVS, FQNEAQ. The CDR3 is CASSLEVRDGEQYF. CDR3 bases: TGTGCCAGCAGCTTAGAGGTCCGGGATGGCGAGCAGTACTTC.

This chain links TRBV15 with TRBJ2-5, with 7 bases fitting TRBD1. This CDR3 is 14 amino acids long. V was clipped by 0 bases and J by 5 bases; unmatched bases: 3. The V gene's germline CDR1 is LNHNV and CDR2 YYDKDF (reference sequence). The CDR3 sequence: CATSREQGQETQYF. In DNA, the CDR3 is TGTGCCACCAGCAGAGAACAGGGGCAGGAGACCCAGTACTTC.

V is TRBV30 and J is TRBJ2-1; no clear D gene. The CDR3 loop spans 12 amino acids. V dropped 1 base and J dropped 6 bases, with 7 bases sitting between them. The germline V gene encodes CDR1 GTSNPN and CDR2 SVGIG (reference sequence). CDR3 protein: CAWSAFSNEQFF. The DNA of the CDR3 is TGTGCCTGGAGTGCATTTAGCAATGAGCAGTTCTTC.

The chain recombines TRBV28 with TRBJ2-1, with D perhaps TRBD2 (6 bases). Germline lookup yields CDR1 MDHEN and CDR2 SYDVKM. The CDR3 covers 12 residues. Trimming took off 2 bases at V and 9 bases at J, with 8 bases between the two ends. CDR3: CASSLKGGEQFF. The DNA for the CDR3 is TGTGCCAGCAGTTTAAAGGGAGGTGAGCAGTTCTTC.

The chain carries TRBV21-1 and TRBJ1-5; the listed D gene, TRBD1, was not tested against the DNA. TRBV21-1 is given as a pseudogene. The CDR3 is 15 amino acids. The CDR3 DNA is TGTGCCAGCAGCAAGAGACAGACTAGCAATCAGCCCCAGCATTTT. Encoded protein: CASSKRQTSNQPQHF.

This clone was found once. J is TRBJ1-2 and V is TRBV9; no reliable D call. Germline-derived CDR1 and CDR2 are SGDLS and YYNGEE. The CDR3 covers 12 residues. Trimming took 5 bases from V and 7 from J, leaving 12 bases between them. CDR3 coding DNA: TGTGCCAGCAGGGGAGGGTCCCCTGGCTACACCTTC. Its protein is CASRGGSPGYTF.

V is TRBV6-9 and J is TRBJ1-6; D is ambiguous. From germline, CDR1 is MNHGY and CDR2 SVAAGI. Between the trimmed V and J ends, which lost 5 bases and 8 bases, there was a span of 4 bases. The CDR3 loop spans 11 amino acids. The CDR3: CASSRYSPLHF. The CDR3 DNA reads as TGTGCCAGCAGTCGGTATTCACCCCTCCACTTT.

The V gene is TRBV5-4, the J gene TRBJ1-2; unclear D gene. V lost 2 bases, J lost 4 bases, and 15 bases lay in between. The CDR3 is 15 residues long. From germline, CDR1 is SGHNT and CDR2 YYREEE (reference sequence). This chain's CDR3 is CASSFEGFAFYGYTF. CDR3 nucleotide sequence: TGTGCCAGCAGCTTTGAGGGTTTTGCTTTCTATGGCTACACCTTC.

The rearrangement uses TRBV11-2 and TRBJ2-7, with a tentative D call TRBD2 (6 bases). In germline, CDR1 is SGHAT, CDR2 FQNNGV. The CDR3 loop spans 15 amino acids. V lost 5 bases and J 1 base, leaving 15 bases between the germline ends. The DNA for the CDR3 is TGTGCCAGCAGCCCCCCCGGGACTTTTTCCTACGAGCAGTACTTC. This translates into CASSPPGTFSYEQYF.